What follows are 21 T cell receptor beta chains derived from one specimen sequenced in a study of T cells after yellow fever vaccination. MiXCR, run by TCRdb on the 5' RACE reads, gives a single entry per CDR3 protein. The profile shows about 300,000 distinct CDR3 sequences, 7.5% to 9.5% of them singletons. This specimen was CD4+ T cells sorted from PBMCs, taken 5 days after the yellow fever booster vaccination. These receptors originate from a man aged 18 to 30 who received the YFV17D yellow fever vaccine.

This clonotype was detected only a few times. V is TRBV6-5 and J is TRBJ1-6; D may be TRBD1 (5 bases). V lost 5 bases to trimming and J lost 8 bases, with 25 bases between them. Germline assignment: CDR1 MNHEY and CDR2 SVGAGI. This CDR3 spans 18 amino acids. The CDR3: CASSPSPGGGASYSPLHF. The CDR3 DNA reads TGTGCCAGCAGTCCTTCTCCCGGTGGAGGGGCGAGTTATTCACCCCTCCACTTT.

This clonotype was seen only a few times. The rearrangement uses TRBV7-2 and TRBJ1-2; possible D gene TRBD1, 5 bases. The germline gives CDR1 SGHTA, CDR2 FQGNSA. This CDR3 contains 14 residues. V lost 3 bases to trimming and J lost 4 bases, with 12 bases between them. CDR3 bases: TGTGCCAGCAGCTTCGGACATTTCAGCTATGGCTACACCTTC. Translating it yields CASSFGHFSYGYTF.

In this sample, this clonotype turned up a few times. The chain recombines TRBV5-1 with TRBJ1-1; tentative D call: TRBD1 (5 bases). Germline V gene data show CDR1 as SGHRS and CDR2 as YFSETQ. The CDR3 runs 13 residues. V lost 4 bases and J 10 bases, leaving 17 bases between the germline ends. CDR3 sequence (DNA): TGCGCCAGCAGCCCTATGGACGGGACGGGAGCTTTCTTT. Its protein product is CASSPMDGTGAFF.

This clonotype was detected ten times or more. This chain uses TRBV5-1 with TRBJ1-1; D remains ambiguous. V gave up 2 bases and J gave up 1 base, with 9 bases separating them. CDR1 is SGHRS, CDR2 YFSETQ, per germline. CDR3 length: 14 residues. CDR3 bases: TGCGCCAGCAGCTTTGGGCTGGCGAACACTGAAGCTTTCTTT. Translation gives CASSFGLANTEAFF.

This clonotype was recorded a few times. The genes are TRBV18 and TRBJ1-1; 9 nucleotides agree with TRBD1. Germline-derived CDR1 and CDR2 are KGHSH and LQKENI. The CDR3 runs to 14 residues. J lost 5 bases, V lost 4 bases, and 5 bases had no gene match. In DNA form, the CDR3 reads TGTGCCAGCTCACTGACAGGGGGTTATACTGAAGCTTTCTTT. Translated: CASSLTGGYTEAFF.

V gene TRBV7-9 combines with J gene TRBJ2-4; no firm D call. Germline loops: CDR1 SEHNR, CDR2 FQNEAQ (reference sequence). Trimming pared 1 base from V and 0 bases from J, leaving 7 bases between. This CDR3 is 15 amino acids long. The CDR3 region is CASSLGDLAKNIQYF. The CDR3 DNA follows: TGTGCCAGCAGCTTAGGGGATCTAGCCAAAAACATTCAGTACTTC.

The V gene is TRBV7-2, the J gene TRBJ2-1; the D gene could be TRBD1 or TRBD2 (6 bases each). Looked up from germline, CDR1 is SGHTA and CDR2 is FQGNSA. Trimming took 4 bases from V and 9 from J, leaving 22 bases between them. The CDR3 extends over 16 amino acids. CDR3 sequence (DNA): TGTGCCAGCAGCTACCTTAGACGGGGGCGAGTCGCTGAGCAGTTCTTC. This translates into CASSYLRRGRVAEQFF. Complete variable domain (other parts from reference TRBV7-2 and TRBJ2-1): GAGVSQSPSNKVTEKGKDVELRCDPISGHTALYWYRQSLGQGLEFLIYFQGNSAPDKSGLPSDRFSAERTGGSVSTLTIQRTQQEDSAVYLCASSYLRRGRVAEQFFGPGTRLTVL.

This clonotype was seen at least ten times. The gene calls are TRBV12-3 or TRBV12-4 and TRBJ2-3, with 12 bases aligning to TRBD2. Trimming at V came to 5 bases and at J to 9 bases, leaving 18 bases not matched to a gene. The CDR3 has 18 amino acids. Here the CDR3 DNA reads TGTGCCAGCAGTCCCCCACTTCGACTAGCGGGGGCCCTAGGGACGCAGTATTTT. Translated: CASSPPLRLAGALGTQYF.

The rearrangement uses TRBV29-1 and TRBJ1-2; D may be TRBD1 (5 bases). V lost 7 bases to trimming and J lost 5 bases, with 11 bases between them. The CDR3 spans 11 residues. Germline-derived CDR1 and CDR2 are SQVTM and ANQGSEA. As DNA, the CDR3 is TGCAGCGCAAACGCAGGGTATGGCTACACCTTC. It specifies CSANAGYGYTF.

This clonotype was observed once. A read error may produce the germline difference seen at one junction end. CDR3 coding DNA: TGCGGCAGCAGCAAACTACAGGGGTCTGGGGCCAACGTCCTGACTTTC. Translated, it gives CGSSKLQGSGANVLTF. The chain uses TRBV4-3 and TRBJ2-6; 7 bases are shared with TRBD1. The CDR3 totals 16 residues. The germline V gene encodes CDR1 LGHNA and CDR2 YSLEER.

CDR3 bases: TGTGCCAGCAGCACCGGACTAGCGGGGAACACAGATACGCAGTATTTT. As protein: CASSTGLAGNTDTQYF. This chain joins TRBV9 and TRBJ2-3, with 12 bases fitting TRBD2. V lost 4 bases and J lost 2; bases outside the gene matches: 5. The CDR3 is 16 amino acids. Germline V gene sequence: CDR1 SGDLS, CDR2 YYNGEE.

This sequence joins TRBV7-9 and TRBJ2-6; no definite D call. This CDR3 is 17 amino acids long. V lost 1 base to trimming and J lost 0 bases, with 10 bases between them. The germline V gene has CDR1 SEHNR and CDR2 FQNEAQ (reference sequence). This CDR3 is CASSLEGGSSGANVLTF. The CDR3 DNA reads TGTGCCAGCAGCTTAGAGGGCGGTTCCTCTGGGGCCAACGTCCTGACTTTC.

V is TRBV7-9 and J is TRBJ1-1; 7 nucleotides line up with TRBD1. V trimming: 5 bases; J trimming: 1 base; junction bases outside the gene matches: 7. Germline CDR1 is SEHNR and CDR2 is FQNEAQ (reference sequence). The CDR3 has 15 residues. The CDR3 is CASSPRQGRNTEAFF. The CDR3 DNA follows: TGTGCCAGCAGCCCAAGACAGGGTCGGAACACTGAAGCTTTCTTT.

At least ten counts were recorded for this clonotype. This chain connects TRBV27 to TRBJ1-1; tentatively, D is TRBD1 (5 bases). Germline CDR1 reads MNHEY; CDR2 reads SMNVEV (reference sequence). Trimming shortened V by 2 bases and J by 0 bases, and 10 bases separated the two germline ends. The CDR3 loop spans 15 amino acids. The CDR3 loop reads CASSLPGRMNTEAFF. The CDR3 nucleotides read TGTGCCAGCAGTTTACCGGGACGGATGAACACTGAAGCTTTCTTT.

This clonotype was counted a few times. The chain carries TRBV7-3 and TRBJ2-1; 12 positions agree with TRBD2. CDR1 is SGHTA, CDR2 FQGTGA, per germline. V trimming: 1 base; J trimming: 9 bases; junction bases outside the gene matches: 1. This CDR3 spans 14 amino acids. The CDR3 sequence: CASSLRLAGAEQFF. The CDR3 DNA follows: TGTGCCAGCAGCTTAAGACTAGCGGGGGCTGAGCAGTTCTTC.

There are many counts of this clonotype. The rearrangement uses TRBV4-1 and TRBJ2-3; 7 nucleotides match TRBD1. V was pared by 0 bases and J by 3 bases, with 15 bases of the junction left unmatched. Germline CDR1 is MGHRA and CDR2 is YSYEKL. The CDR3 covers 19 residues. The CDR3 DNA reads TGCGCCAGCAGCCAAGATGCTCGGGCAGGGGGAAAGGGGACAGATACGCAGTATTTT. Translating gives CASSQDARAGGKGTDTQYF.

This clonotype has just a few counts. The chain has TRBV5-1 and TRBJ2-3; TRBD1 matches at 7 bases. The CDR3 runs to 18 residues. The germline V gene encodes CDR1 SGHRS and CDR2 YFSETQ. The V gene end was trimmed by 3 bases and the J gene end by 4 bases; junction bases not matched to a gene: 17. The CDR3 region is CASSSLPSFGTVPDTQYF. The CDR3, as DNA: TGCGCCAGCAGCTCGCTCCCTAGCTTCGGGACAGTACCAGATACGCAGTATTTT.

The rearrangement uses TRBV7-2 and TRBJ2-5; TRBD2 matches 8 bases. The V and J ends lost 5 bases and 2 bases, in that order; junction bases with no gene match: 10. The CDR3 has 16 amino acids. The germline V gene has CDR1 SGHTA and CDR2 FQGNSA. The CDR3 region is CASSPQRGLRQETQYF. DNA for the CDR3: TGTGCCAGCAGCCCGCAGCGGGGGCTTCGGCAAGAGACCCAGTACTTC.

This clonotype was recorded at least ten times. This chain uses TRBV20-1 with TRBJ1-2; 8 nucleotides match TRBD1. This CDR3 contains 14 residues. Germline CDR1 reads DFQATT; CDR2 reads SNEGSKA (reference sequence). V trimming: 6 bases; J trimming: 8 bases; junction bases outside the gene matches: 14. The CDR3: CSARQGFVIEGYTF. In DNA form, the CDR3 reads TGCAGTGCGAGACAGGGGTTCGTAATCGAGGGCTACACCTTC.

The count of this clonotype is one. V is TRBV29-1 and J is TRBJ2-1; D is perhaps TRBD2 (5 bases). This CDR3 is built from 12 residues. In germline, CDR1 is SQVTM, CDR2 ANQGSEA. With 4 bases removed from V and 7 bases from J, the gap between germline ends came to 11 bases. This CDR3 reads CSVGGYRNEQFF. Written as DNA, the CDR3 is TGCAGCGTTGGAGGGTATAGGAATGAGCAGTTCTTC.

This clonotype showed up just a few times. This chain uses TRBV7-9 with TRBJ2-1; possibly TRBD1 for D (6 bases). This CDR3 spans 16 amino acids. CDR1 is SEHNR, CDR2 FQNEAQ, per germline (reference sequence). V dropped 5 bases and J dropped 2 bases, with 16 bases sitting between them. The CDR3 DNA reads TGTGCCAGCAGCCCCCCTCGACAGGCGACCTACAATGAGCAGTTCTTC. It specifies CASSPPRQATYNEQFF.